What follows describes a single TCR beta chain. PCR involved 60 Vbeta and 13 Jbeta primers. The table came from immunoSEQ multiplex PCR; TCRdb's copy has only in-frame clones and leaves some out. The profile shows some 110,000 clones, about three quarters of them singletons. This sample is drawn from a study of cytomegalovirus exposure and HLA in healthy donors. The CDR3 runs to 13 residues. V was clipped by 3 bases and J by 5 bases, with 10 bases between them. The germline V gene has CDR1 WNHNN and CDR2 SYGVQD (reference sequence). The rearrangement uses TRBV10-1 and TRBJ1-2; weak D call: TRBD1 (5 bases). The specimen sequenced was PBMCs. The source is a man aged 60 to 69 in good health and CMV-seropositive. In nucleotides, the CDR3 is TGCGCCAGCAGTGACGGCAGGGATTATGGCTACACCTTC. Residues: CASSDGRDYGYTF.